This TCR beta chain was captured in a study of cytomegalovirus exposure and HLA in healthy donors (dated by TCRdb to about 2017). Looking at the study overall: An earlier analysis of 587 of the donors reported 276 Gb of sequence data and some 110 million unique TCR beta sequences obtained from 180 million or so T cells. An early release covering roughly 600 HLA-typed donors comprised about 300 gigabases of sequencing data and roughly 85 million unique TCR sequences. Among the roughly 430 genotyped donors, around 79% belonged to the genetic ancestry cluster associated with self-reported Caucasian donors. The study aimed to test whether cataloging public T cell receptors could reveal signatures of past pathogen exposure. The study profiled the T cell repertoires of under 700 subjects by immunosequencing and related them to cytomegalovirus serostatus. Besides the first cohort of roughly 640 subjects, a separate validation cohort made up of some 110 different subjects was used. High-throughput TCR immunosequencing, statistical association of individual TCRs with disease status, and machine learning were combined to predict cytomegalovirus infection status. In a later analysis, previously published TCR beta repertoires from roughly 710 donors were re-analyzed and high-resolution HLA genotyping was added so that TCR occurrence patterns could be studied. Rather than drawing on any new phenotypic data, the later analysis identified candidate immune exposures from TCR beta sequences and the way those sequences occurred across donors. An earlier analysis of 587 of the donors applied high-throughput TCR beta sequencing to assess whether each TCR beta V gene segment acted as functional or pseudogenic. Donor age, sex, ethnicity and CMV serostatus were collected together with the repertoire data. A later genetic analysis took genome-wide SNP genotypes for about 60% of the roughly 670 donors and used that subset as a discovery cohort. Every discovery cohort repertoire had been produced on one sequencing platform. HLA typing covered class I and class II loci at four-digit resolution. The number of typed donors differed by locus: 629-630 for A, B, C, DRB1 and DQB1; 522 for DQA1; around 580 for DPA1; and about 450 for DPB1. Several DR-DQ haplotypes were handled as single units for association and clustering because linkage in the cohort was strong. Among around 400 genotyped donors of the cohort, an average of about 240,000 unique TCR beta nucleotide sequences was sequenced per donor, of which about 18% were non-productive.

The cohort comprised several hundred healthy bone marrow donors. At the time of sampling, all cohort members were nominally healthy, though unrecorded immune exposures were likely present. The donor was CMV seronegative and was included in the group of under 450 seronegative cohort members. Each donor provided a peripheral blood sample, and peripheral blood mononuclear cells were used for TCR beta sequencing. Genomic DNA was extracted from the blood cell samples with the Qiagen DNeasy Blood Extraction Kit. A word on this clone: The antigen it binds to is not known. No qualities accompany the bases; no much larger clone lies one base away.

What the study reported, not specific to this receptor: At a false discovery rate of 0.05, a later analysis linked about 17,000 TCR beta sequences to specific HLA alleles. V-gene and J-gene trimming of TCR beta chains was associated with a missense DCLRE1C variant in a later genetic analysis, and the association was replicated in an independent cohort. A few of the identified cytomegalovirus-associated TCR beta chains were confirmed in vitro to be specific for cytomegalovirus antigens. Some IMGT-functional V segments, including TRBV6-2 and TRBV6-3, could not be told apart with the 87-base-pair reads, so those segments were excluded. The classifier was reported to diagnose cytomegalovirus status with high specificity and sensitivity in both the original cohort and the validation cohort. In the study, 164 TCR beta chains were listed as associated with cytomegalovirus. In this cohort, only TCR beta chains were sequenced, and detectable features were limited by the absence of alpha or paired-chain data. Because some donors lacked HLA typing at each locus, the association tests relied only on the typed subset. In a later analysis, several top co-occurrence clusters were reported to appear linked to parvovirus B19, influenza, CMV and Epstein-Barr virus. In a later genetic analysis, fewer N-insertions in productive TCRs were reported among donors in an Asian-associated ancestry cluster than the roughly 640-donor mean. A cluster of highly shared sequence variants was judged likely to be a technical artifact of the sequencing pipeline. A further reported finding was that TCR beta sequences accurately predicted the HLA-A and HLA-B alleles for most subjects in the first cohort. Because counts were too low, seventeen rarely observed V segments, including chromosome 9 orphons, were excluded from the earlier analysis of around 590 of the donors. While some public TCRs were present in many individuals, most TCR sequences turned up only very rarely across donors. When HLA alleles, especially DR and DQ, strongly co-occurred, attributing TCR associations to individual alleles was difficult. A later analysis found that TCR association rates varied across HLA loci, with DRB1 alleles showing the most associated TCRs and HLA-C alleles the fewest. Roughly uniform sequencing depth across donors was assumed in presence/absence analyses, although this assumption may not hold. According to a later analysis, most CMV-associated TCR beta chains appeared to be HLA-restricted, and the HLA associations seemed to be driven largely by CMV exposure. According to the authors, the approach could potentially be generalized to other disease states and immunological phenotypes. For the cohort, immune exposure information was limited to CMV serostatus. Compared with equally common non-associated chains, HLA-associated TCR beta chains in a later analysis were more clonally expanded and had lower generation probabilities. Linkage disequilibrium might explain the correlated functional status among segregating V segments, but an unknown experimental factor could not be ruled out. An earlier analysis of roughly 570 of the donors showed that most TCR beta V segments appeared in productive rearrangements either about 87% or about 30% of the time, which broadly matched IMGT annotations.

The CDR3, cysteine through phenylalanine, is 14 amino acids long. The read is trimmed to its CDR3 DNA, 42 bases read in frame from base 1. From a lookup of the germline V gene (reference sequence), CDR1 and CDR2 are SEHNR and FQNEAQ. V is reduced by 5 bases and J by 1 base, leaving a spacing of 9 bases between them. The library was obtained by the immunoSEQ multiplex PCR assay. A mixture of 60 forward primers for TCR Vbeta segments and 13 reverse primers for TCR Jbeta segments was used in the multiplex PCR. A multiplex PCR assay on genomic DNA amplified the CDR3 region of rearranged TCR beta genes. The Illumina HiSeq System was used to sequence the amplified TCR beta libraries as 87-base-pair reads. The source study handled its data this way. A later analysis counted about 82 million unique TCR beta chains across the 690 or so repertoires, and 9.5 million to 11 million of these chains were shared by at least two donors. To remove PCR and sequencing errors, raw reads were error-corrected and collapsed into unique sequences using a nearest-neighbor algorithm that merged closely related sequences. V, D and J gene segments were assigned by aligning CDR3 sequences to IMGT reference sequences. For a sequence to be retained, a match of at least six nucleotides to both a V gene segment and a J gene segment was required. Rearrangements were classified as productive when the CDR3 lacked stop codons and remained in frame with V and J, and all other rearrangements were classified as non-productive. CDR3 was defined according to IMGT convention as the region running from the second conserved V-encoded cysteine to the conserved J-encoded phenylalanine. The earlier analysis of 550 to 650 of the donors excluded any sequence lacking an unambiguous match to a single V gene segment. An earlier analysis of 500 to 700 of the donors classified V segments as functional when productive rearrangements were above 56.7% and as segregating when the standard deviation between donors was above 5%. A statistical classification framework was built to diagnose cytomegalovirus status from the catalog of TCR beta chain sequences. A later analysis assigned V and J genes by comparing TCR nucleotide sequences with IMGT/GENE-DB human TR gene sequences. Using the TCRdist pipeline, a later analysis assigned CDR3 sequences along with most-parsimonious VDJ recombination scenarios. In a later analysis, each TCR beta chain was defined by its CDR3 amino acid sequence together with its V-gene family, and reads lacking a unique V-gene family were excluded. A later analysis removed roughly 590 highly shared, low-generation-probability nucleotide sequences to deal with suspected cross-contamination and a sequencing artifact. A later analysis calculated a clonal expansion index for each public chain from normalized within-repertoire ranks of inferred template counts. A later analysis computed generation probabilities with a VDJ recombination model fitted to out-of-frame rearrangements, and checked the results against IGoR. In a later analysis, hypergeometric tests were used to score TCR-TCR, TCR-HLA and TCR-CMV co-occurrence, with a repertoire-size bias correction applied to TCR pairs. False discovery rates were estimated in a later analysis by permuting HLA or CMV assignments 20 times. In a later analysis, co-occurring TCRs were grouped with DBSCAN, and TCRdist sequence similarity was added when clustering was performed within HLA-allele-positive subsets. For co-occurrence clustering, repertoires with fewer than 30,000 or more than 120,000 public chains were excluded, along with roughly 5 repertoires with anomalous nucleotide sharing. TCRdb obtained this table from immuneACCESS and retained in-frame rearrangements with V and J assigned. These tables miss some clones; where compared with another copy, unresolved V genes account for less than half of the shortfall, and the remainder is unexplained. V, J and clone size reflect that table, while D and trimming were determined from the DNA. This sample holds 170,000 or so clones; roughly 90% were observed only once. The ten largest clones capture 1.5% to 2% of the sample.

Sequenced: PBMCs. The chain is made from TRBV7-9 and TRBJ1-3; the D gene is unclear. This clonotype was obtained from a woman between 18 and 29 years old in good health and CMV-seronegative. The bases are TGTGCCAGCAGCCACGGGATATCTGGAAACACCATATATTTT. It encodes CASSHGISGNTIYF. The full variable domain, with segments outside the CDR3 supplied by the reference TRBV7-9 and TRBJ1-3 proteins, appears as DTGVSQNPRHKITKRGQNVTFRCDPISEHNRLYWYRQTLGQGPEFLTYFQNEAQLEKSRLLSDRFSAERPKGSFSTLEIQRTEQGDSAMYLCASSHGISGNTIYFGEGSWLTVV.